This T cell receptor beta chain was sequenced during a study of T-cell memory formation after mild COVID-19. Remarks on this clonotype: Its antigen is currently unknown.

TCRdb reanalysed the 5' RACE reads using MiXCR and keeps one entry per CDR3 protein. Among 250,000 to 350,000 distinct CDR3 sequences listed, more than 15% were seen once. Findings and caveats of the study: CD4/CD8 balance characterized clones contracting day 15 to 85, and CD4+ skew characterized later expanders. That cross-reactive memory joined was suggested by some responding clones appearing in pre-infection memory.

Germline V gene lookup returns CDR1 SGHRS and CDR2 YFSETQ. With 4 bases removed from V and 7 bases from J, the gap between germline ends came to 20 bases. This CDR3 is 15 amino acids long. The chain uses TRBV5-1 and TRBJ1-1; possible D gene TRBD1, 6 bases. The TCR sequence derives from a man aged 18 to 30 who had mild COVID-19 (a few samples of this study predate the infection). Cell type and time point are not known. The sample taken for sequencing was PBMCs or a T cell subset sorted from them (not recorded which). The CDR3 DNA is TGCGCCAGCAGCCGAGGGGGGGGCCCGAGTGATGAAGCTTTCTTT. As protein: CASSRGGGPSDEAFF.